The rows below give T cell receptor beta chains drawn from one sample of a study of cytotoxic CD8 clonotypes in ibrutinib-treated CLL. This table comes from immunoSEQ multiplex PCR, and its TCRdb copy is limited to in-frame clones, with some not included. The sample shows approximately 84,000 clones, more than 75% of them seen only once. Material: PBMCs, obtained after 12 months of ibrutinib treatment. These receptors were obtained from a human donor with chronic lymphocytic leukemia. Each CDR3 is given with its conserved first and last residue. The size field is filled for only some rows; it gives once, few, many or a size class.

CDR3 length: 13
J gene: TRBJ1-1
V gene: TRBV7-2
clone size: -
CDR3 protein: CASDRGGRTEAFF

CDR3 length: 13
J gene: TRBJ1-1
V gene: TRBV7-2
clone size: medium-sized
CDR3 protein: CASSSQVDTEAFF

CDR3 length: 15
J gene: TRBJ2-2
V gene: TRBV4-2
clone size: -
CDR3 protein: CASSQEGGRTGELFF

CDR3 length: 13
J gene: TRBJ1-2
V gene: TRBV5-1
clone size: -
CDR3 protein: CASSRVGGDGYTF

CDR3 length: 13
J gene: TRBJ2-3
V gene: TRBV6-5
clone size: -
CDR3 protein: CASRLAGADTQYF

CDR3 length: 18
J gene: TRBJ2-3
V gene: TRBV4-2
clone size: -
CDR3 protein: CASSQDLGSGGLTDTQYF

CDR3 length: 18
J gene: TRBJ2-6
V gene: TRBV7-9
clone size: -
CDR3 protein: CASSYRTPRGAGANVLTF

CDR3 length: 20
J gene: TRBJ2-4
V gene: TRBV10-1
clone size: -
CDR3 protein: CASRVCAGGCDRGPWDIQYF

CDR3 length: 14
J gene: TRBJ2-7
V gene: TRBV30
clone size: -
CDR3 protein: CAWRWGGPIYEQYF

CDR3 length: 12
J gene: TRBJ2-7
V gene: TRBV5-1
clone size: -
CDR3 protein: CASSFGSYEQYF

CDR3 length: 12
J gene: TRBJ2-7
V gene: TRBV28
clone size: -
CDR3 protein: CASSARGLEQYF

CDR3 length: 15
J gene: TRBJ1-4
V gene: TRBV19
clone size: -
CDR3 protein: CASSPQGLSNEKLFF

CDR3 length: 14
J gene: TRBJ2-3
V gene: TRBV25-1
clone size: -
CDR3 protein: CATSGPPLGDTQYF

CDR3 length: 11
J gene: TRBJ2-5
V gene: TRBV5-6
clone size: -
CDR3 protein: CASSFTETQYF

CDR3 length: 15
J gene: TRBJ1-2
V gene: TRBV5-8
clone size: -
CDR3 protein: CASSRPPTAAYGYTF

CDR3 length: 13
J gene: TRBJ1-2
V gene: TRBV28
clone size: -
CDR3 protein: CAGGSPGGDGYTF

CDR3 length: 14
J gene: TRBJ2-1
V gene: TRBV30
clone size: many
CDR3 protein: CAWSVGGTYNEQFF

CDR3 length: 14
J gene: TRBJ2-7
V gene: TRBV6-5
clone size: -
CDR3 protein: CASSYLFGGYEQYF

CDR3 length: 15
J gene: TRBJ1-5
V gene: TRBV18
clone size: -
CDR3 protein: CASSPADYSNQPQHF

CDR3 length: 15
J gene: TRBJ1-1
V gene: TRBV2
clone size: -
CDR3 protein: CASSPLAGRNTEAFF

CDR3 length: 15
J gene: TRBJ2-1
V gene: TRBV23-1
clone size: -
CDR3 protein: CASRTWGEGCNEQFF

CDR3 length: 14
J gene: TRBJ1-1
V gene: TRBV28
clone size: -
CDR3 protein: CASSFLDWNTEAFF